One and the same sample provided the 8 T cell receptor beta chains below, sequenced in a study of OX40 agonist ivuxolimab in advanced cancers. Profiled with immunoSEQ multiplex PCR; TCRdb holds only in-frame clones, not every one. The data show tens of thousands of clones, with around 80% seen just once and roughly 5.4% held by the top ten. Specimen: CD4+ or CD8+ T cells sorted from blood, collected in a trial of the OX40 agonist ivuxolimab. These receptors were collected from an adult with an advanced solid tumor such as melanoma, head and neck, liver or kidney cancer.

This chain links TRBV9 with TRBJ2-7; 10 positions agree with TRBD1. J was trimmed by 6 bases and V by 3 bases; bases with no gene match: 12. The CDR3 is 16 amino acids. CDR1 and CDR2 from the germline V gene are SGDLS and YYNGEE. In DNA, the CDR3 is TGTGCCAGCAGCGCCCTTGCCGGGACAGGGGATAGCGAGCAGTACTTC. It codes for CASSALAGTGDSEQYF.

The V call is TRBV10-1, the J call TRBJ2-7; maybe TRBD2 (6 bases). The CDR3 totals 15 residues. Per germline, CDR1 WNHNN and CDR2 SYGVQD (reference sequence). V was clipped by 2 bases and J by 7 bases, with 18 bases between them. CDR3 residues: CASSEGRGGRGEQYF. Written as DNA, the CDR3 is TGCGCCAGCAGTGAGGGACGGGGAGGAAGGGGAGAGCAGTACTTC.

The chain couples TRBV28 to TRBJ2-7, with D tentatively TRBD1 (6 bases). The germline V and J ends were trimmed by 2 bases and 0 bases, with 11 bases remaining between them. This CDR3 has 15 amino acids. Germline V gene lookup returns CDR1 MDHEN and CDR2 SYDVKM. The CDR3 nucleotides are TGTGCCAGCAGTTTAGGGGGCAGACTCTCCTACGAGCAGTACTTC. It is translated as CASSLGGRLSYEQYF.

The chain couples TRBV30 to TRBJ2-7; D might be TRBD2 (5 bases). Germline V gene sequence: CDR1 GTSNPN, CDR2 SVGIG (reference sequence). The V gene lost 1 base and the J gene lost 3 bases, with 13 bases spanning the gap. The CDR3 is 14 amino acids. CDR3 DNA sequence: TGTGCCTGGAGTGGGGTCGCCGGGAACTACGAGCAGTACTTC. Translation gives CAWSGVAGNYEQYF. Complete variable domain (other parts from reference TRBV30 and TRBJ2-7): SQTIHQWPATLVQPVGSPLSLECTVEGTSNPNLYWYRQAAGRGLQLLFYSVGIGQISSEVPQNLSASRPQDRQFILSSKKLLLSDSGFYLCAWSGVAGNYEQYFGPGTRLTVT.

This chain uses TRBV7-9 with TRBJ2-7; 9 nucleotides align to TRBD2. The CDR3 runs 16 residues. Germline lookup yields CDR1 SEHNR and CDR2 FQNEAQ (reference sequence). V trimming: 0 bases; J trimming: 5 bases; junction bases outside the gene matches: 8. The CDR3 nucleotides are TGTGCCAGCAGCTTAGCGGGTTGGCGGGGGGGCCACGAGCAGTACTTC. Amino acids: CASSLAGWRGGHEQYF.

The chain is built from TRBV7-3 and TRBJ2-1, with 10 positions matching TRBD2. Per the germline V gene, CDR1 is SGHTA and CDR2 is FQGTGA. The V gene end was trimmed by 1 base and the J gene end by 8 bases; junction bases not matched to a gene: 8. The CDR3 length is 16 residues. CDR3 protein: CASSLRRASGRDEQFF. The CDR3 region has the DNA TGTGCCAGCAGCTTAAGGCGGGCTAGCGGGAGAGATGAGCAGTTCTTC.

This sequence joins TRBV18 and TRBJ1-1; no definite D call. The CDR3 is 13 amino acids. Trimming shortened V by 0 bases and J by 8 bases, and 10 bases separated the two germline ends. Germline loops: CDR1 KGHSH, CDR2 LQKENI. The CDR3 nucleotides read TGTGCCAGCTCACCACCGAATCCCATCGAAGCTTTCTTT. Its translation: CASSPPNPIEAFF.

V is TRBV11-2 and J is TRBJ1-1, with 10 bases fitting TRBD1. Germline lookup yields CDR1 SGHAT and CDR2 FQNNGV. V lost 3 bases, J lost 3 bases, and 4 bases stayed unmatched. The CDR3 has 15 amino acids. CDR3 coding DNA: TGTGCCAGCAGCTTGACAGGGGGCATGGACACTGAAGCTTTCTTT. Translated, it gives CASSLTGGMDTEAFF.